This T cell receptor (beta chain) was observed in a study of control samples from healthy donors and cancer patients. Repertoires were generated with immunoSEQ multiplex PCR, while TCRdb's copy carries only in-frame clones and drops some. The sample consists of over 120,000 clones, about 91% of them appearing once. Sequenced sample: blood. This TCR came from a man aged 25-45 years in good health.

The CDR3 region is CASSPDRERKTEAFF. In DNA, the CDR3 is TGTGCCAGCAGCCCTGACAGGGAGAGAAAAACTGAAGCTTTCTTT. This chain joins TRBV7-9 and TRBJ1-1, with 7 bases lining up with TRBD1. The CDR3 contains 15 residues. V gave up 5 bases and J gave up 5 bases; unmatched junction bases: 11. The germline gives CDR1 SEHNR, CDR2 FQNEAQ (reference sequence). Variable domain in full (rest from reference TRBV7-9 and TRBJ1-1): DTGVSQNPRHKITKRGQNVTFRCDPISEHNRLYWYRQTLGQGPEFLTYFQNEAQLEKSRLLSDRFSAERPKGSFSTLEIQRTEQGDSAMYLCASSPDRERKTEAFFGQGTRLTVV.